One T cell receptor beta chain is described in this entry. This specimen comes from a study of T cell responses to AZD1222 COVID-19 vaccine. The ends lost 1 base at V and 1 base at J; junction bases unmatched: 8. The germline gives CDR1 SGHTA, CDR2 FQGNSA. The CDR3 contains 17 residues. The table came from immunoSEQ multiplex PCR; TCRdb's copy has only in-frame clones and leaves some out. Among 75,000 to 90,000 clones listed, around nine tenths were seen once. This sample comprised peripheral blood, obtained on day 0 of AZD1222 vaccination. The chain is built from TRBV7-2 and TRBJ2-3; 7 positions agree with TRBD2. The origin of this receptor is an adult in good health. Here the CDR3 DNA reads TGTGCCAGCAGCTTAGGGCCGGGAGCGGGACGCACAGATACGCAGTATTTT. Protein: CASSLGPGAGRTDTQYF.